The rows below give T cell receptor beta chains drawn from one sample of a study of blood T cell repertoires in COVID-19. Only in-frame clones appear in the TCRdb table, and some are missing; sequencing was by immunoSEQ multiplex PCR. This sample has 150,000 to 200,000 clones; around 79% occur once, and the top ten carry approximately 10%. Sample: PBMCs or T cells enriched from blood (not recorded which). These receptors were collected from a man aged 50 to 59 who had recovered from COVID-19. Both conserved end residues are trimmed from each CDR3. The order of the fields is clone size, V gene, CDR3 protein. Clone size is not always given. Where it is, it says once, few, many or a class for expanded clones.

once | TRBV5-1 | ASSPDLGGLSYEQY
- | TRBV18 | ASSPTGTGSYTIY
once | TRBV12-3/TRBV12-4 | ASSLRILAQH
- | TRBV7-2 | ASSQTGVGTEAF
- | TRBV24-1 | ATSDLRGQGARGETQY
- | TRBV7-9 | ASSLIPGVETQY
- | TRBV6-5 | ASRRLAGLRDTQY
once | TRBV18 | ASSPFRDSPNEQY
- | TRBV5-5 | ASSLLGGRTGELF
once | TRBV16 | ASSRRTGKDSPLH
- | TRBV25-1 | ASPAPVLAPRTDTQY
- | TRBV19 | ASRRTGDAEQY
- | TRBV28 | ASSPPTGNTIY
- | TRBV13 | ASSLARRGLSSYNSPLH
- | TRBV28 | ASFKPGQYGYT
- | TRBV2 | ASRINSGRFVVDTQY
- | TRBV2 | AGGGALMGYNSPLH
- | TRBV6-5 | ASRTGLGAQY
- | TRBV19 | ASRFTGLASGSTDTQY
- | TRBV6-5 | ASRDLGGEQPQH
- | TRBV7-2 | ASSSQGGSGTF